This TCR beta chain was identified in a study of blood T cells in healthy people across ages. Findings and caveats of the study: Donor CMV status was unknown, possibly confounding expanded clonotype changes.

With respect to this clonotype: The antigen remains undetermined.

PCR was performed a second time for about 6 to 12 cycles using a sample-barcoded 5' primer and a J-beta primer mix. Researchers report that a template-switch adaptor with 12 random nucleotides tagged each cDNA molecule. TCRdb reprocessed the 5' RACE reads via MiXCR and lists one record per CDR3 protein. The sample contains more than 700,000 distinct CDR3 sequences, about 42% of which appear only once. CDR1 is SGHVS, CDR2 FQNEAQ, per germline. V was pared by 1 base and J by 6 bases, with 12 bases between. The CDR3 sequence is 15 residues long. V is TRBV7-8 and J is TRBJ2-2; no reliable D call. The sequenced sample consisted of blood. The sequence came from a man of 80 years or more in good health. The CDR3 coding sequence is TGTGCCAGCAGCTTAGTTCTCTGGACGGCCGGGGAGCTGTTTTTT. It encodes CASSLVLWTAGELFF.